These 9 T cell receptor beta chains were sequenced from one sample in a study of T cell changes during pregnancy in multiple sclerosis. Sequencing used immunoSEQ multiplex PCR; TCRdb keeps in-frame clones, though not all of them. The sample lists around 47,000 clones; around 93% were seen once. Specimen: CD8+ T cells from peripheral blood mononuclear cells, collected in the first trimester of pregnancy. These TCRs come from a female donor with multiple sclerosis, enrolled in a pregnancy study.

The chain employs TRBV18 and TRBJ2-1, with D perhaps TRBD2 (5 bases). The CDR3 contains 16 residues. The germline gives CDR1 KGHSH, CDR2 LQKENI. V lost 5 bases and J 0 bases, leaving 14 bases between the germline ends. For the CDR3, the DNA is TGTGCCAGCTCATCCCGGACCGGAGGCTCCTACAATGAGCAGTTCTTC. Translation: CASSSRTGGSYNEQFF.

In DNA form, the CDR3 reads TGTGCCAGCAGCTTAATAGCGGGACCCTACAATGAGCAGTTCTTC. Amino acid sequence: CASSLIAGPYNEQFF. J is TRBJ2-1 and V is TRBV7-9; 8 bases line up with TRBD2. The CDR3 totals 15 residues. J was trimmed by 2 bases and V by 2 bases; bases with no gene match: 2. CDR1 and CDR2 from the germline V gene are SEHNR and FQNEAQ (reference sequence).

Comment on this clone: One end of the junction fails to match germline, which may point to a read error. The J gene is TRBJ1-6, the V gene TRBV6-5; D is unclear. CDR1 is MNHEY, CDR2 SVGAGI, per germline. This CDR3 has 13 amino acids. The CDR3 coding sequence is TGTGCCAGCAGTTTTACCCCTAATTCGCCCCTCCACTTT. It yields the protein CASSFTPNSPLHF.

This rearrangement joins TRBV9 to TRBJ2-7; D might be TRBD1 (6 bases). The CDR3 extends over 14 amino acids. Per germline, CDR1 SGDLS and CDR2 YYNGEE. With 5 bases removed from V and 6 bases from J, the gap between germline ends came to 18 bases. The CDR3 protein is CASSISDTGTEQYF. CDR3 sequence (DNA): TGTGCCAGCAGTATCAGCGATACAGGGACCGAGCAGTACTTC. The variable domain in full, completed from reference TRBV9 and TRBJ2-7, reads DSGVTQTPKHLITATGQRVTLRCSPRSGDLSVYWYQQSLDQGLQFLIQYYNGEERAKGNILERFSAQQFPDLHSELNLSSLELGDSALYFCASSISDTGTEQYFGPGTRLTVT.

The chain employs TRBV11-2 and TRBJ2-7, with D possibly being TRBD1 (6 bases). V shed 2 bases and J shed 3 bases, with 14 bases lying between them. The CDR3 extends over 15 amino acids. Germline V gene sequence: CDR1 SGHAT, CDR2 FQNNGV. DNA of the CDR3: TGTGCCAGCAGCTTATCCACAGGGAGATACTACGAGCAGTACTTC. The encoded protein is CASSLSTGRYYEQYF.

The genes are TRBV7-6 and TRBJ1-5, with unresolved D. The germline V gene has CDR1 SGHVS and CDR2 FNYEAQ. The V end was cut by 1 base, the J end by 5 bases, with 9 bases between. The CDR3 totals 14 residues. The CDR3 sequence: CASSLGGSHQPQHF. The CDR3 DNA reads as TGTGCCAGCAGCTTAGGCGGGTCACATCAGCCCCAGCATTTT.

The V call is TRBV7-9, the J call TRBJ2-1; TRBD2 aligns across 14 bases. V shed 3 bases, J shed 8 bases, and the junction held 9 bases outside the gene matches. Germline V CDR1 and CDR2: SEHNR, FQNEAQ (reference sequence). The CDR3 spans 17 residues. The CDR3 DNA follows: TGTGCCAGCAGCTTCCCACGACTAGCGGGAGGGCCCTATGAGCAGTTCTTC. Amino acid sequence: CASSFPRLAGGPYEQFF.

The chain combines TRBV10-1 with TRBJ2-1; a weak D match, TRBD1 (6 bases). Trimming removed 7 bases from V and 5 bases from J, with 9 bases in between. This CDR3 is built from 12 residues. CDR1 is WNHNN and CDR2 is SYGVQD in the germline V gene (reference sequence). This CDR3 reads CASTGQNNEQFF. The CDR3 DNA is TGCGCCAGCACTGGACAGAACAATGAGCAGTTCTTC.

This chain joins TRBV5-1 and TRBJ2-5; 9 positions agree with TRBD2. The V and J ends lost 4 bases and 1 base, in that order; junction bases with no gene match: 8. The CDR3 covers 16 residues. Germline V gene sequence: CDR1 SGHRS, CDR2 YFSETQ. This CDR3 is CASSTSLAGIQETQYF. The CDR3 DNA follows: TGCGCCAGCAGCACATCACTAGCGGGCATCCAAGAGACCCAGTACTTC.